This T cell receptor beta chain was identified during a study of tumour-infiltrating T cells in Burkitt lymphoma. Background on the study: Survival, overall and progression-free, tracked with productive clonality.

Some clones are missing from TCRdb's copy, which holds only in-frame ones; the method was immunoSEQ multiplex PCR. This table holds 13,000 or so clones, 85% found once. Trimming removed 4 bases at V and 5 bases at J, with 8 bases between. The CDR3 runs 12 residues. Germline V gene data show CDR1 as SEHNR and CDR2 as FQNEAQ (reference sequence). This chain links TRBV7-9 with TRBJ1-2; unclear D gene. The clonotype comes from a human donor with diffuse large B-cell lymphoma. Sequencing used tumor tissue. CDR3 sequence: CASSSGVYGYTF. As DNA, the CDR3 is TGTGCCAGCAGCTCCGGGGTATATGGCTACACCTTC.